This T cell receptor beta chain derives from a study of blood T cell repertoires in COVID-19. Study information: The study drew acute and convalescent COVID-19 samples from the United States, Italy and Spain.

In the original workflow: The assay estimated nucleated cells by amplifying reference gene primers. Here immunoSEQ multiplex PCR was the method, and the copy in TCRdb shows in-frame clones only, minus some. V, J and clone size reflect that table, while D and trimming were determined from the DNA. The sample contains under 45,000 clones, over 75% of which appear only once. Germline loops: CDR1 MNHEY, CDR2 SMNVEV (reference sequence). Between the trimmed V and J ends, which lost 3 bases and 8 bases, there was a span of 7 bases. The CDR3 spans 12 residues. The rearrangement joins TRBV27 to TRBJ1-4; no clear D gene. Input material: peripheral blood. This TCR came from a man aged 65 to 79 with COVID-19, enrolled during active disease. CDR3 nucleotide sequence: TGTGCCAGCAGTTTCCCCGGGGAAAAACTGTTTTTT. Translating it yields CASSFPGEKLFF.